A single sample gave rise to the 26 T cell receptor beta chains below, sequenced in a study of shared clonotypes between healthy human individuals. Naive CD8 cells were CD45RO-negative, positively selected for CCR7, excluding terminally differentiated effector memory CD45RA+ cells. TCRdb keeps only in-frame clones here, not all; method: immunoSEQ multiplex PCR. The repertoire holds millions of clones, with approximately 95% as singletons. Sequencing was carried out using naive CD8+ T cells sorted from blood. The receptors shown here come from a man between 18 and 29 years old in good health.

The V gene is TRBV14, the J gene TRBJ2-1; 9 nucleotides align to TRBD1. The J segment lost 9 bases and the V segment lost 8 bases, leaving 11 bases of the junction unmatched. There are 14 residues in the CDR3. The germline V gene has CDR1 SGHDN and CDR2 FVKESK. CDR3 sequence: CASHKWTGEAEQFF. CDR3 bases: TGTGCCAGCCACAAATGGACAGGGGAGGCTGAGCAGTTCTTC.

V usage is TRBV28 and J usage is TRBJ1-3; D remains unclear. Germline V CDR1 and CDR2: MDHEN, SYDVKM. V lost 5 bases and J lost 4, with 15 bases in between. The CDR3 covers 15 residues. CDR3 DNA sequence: TGTGCCAGCAGTCTCCCCATTTGGGAGGGAAACACCATATATTTT. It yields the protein CASSLPIWEGNTIYF.

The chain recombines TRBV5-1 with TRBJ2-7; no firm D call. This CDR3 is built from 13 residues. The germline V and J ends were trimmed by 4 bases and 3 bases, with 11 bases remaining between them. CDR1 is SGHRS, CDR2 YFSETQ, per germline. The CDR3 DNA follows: TGCGCCAGCAGCCCCCCAACTGACTACGAGCAGTACTTC. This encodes CASSPPTDYEQYF.

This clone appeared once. The CDR3 loop is CASSLDYGNEQFF. For the CDR3, the DNA is TGTGCCAGCAGCTTAGATTACGGGAATGAGCAGTTCTTC. The chain couples TRBV11-2 to TRBJ2-1; D not resolved. CDR1 SGHAT and CDR2 FQNNGV come from the germline V gene. V was shortened by 0 bases and J by 7 bases, with 7 bases between the two germline ends. CDR3 length equals 13 residues.

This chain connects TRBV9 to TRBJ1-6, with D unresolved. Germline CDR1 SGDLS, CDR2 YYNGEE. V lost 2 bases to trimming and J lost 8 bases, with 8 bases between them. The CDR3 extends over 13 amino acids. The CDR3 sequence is CASSVDSHSPLHF. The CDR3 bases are TGTGCCAGCAGCGTCGATTCCCATTCACCCCTCCACTTT.

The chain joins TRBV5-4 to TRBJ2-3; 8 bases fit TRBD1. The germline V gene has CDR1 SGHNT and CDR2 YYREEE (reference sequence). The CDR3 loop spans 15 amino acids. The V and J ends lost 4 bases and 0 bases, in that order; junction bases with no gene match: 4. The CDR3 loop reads CASSRQGASTDTQYF. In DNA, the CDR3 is TGTGCCAGCAGCCGGCAGGGGGCGAGCACAGATACGCAGTATTTT.

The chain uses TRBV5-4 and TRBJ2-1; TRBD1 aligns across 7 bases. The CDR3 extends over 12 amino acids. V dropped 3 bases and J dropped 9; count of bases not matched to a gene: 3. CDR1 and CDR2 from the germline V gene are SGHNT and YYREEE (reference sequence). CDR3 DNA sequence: TGTGCCAGCAGCTCAGGGGGAGTTGAGCAGTTCTTC. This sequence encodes CASSSGGVEQFF.

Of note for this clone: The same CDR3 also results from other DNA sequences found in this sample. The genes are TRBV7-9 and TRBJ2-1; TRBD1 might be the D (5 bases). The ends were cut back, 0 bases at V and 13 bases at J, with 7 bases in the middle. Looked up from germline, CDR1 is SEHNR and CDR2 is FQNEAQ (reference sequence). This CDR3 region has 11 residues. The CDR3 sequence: CASSLAREQFF. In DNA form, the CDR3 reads TGTGCCAGCAGCTTAGCCAGGGAACAGTTCTTC.

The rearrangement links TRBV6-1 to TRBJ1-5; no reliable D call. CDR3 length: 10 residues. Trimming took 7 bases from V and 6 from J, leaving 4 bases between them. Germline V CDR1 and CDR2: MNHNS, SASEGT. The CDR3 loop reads CASNAQPQHF. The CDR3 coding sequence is TGTGCCAGCAATGCTCAGCCCCAGCATTTT.

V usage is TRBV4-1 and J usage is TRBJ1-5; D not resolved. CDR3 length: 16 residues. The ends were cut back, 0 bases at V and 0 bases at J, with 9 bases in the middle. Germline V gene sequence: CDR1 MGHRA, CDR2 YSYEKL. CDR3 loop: CASSQEGDISNQPQHF. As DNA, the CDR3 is TGCGCCAGCAGCCAAGAGGGCGATATTAGCAATCAGCCCCAGCATTTT.

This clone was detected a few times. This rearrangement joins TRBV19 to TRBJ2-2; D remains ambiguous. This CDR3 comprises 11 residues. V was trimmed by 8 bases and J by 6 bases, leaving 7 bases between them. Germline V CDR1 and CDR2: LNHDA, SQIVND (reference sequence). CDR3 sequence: CASRNPGELFF. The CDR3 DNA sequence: TGTGCCAGTCGTAACCCCGGGGAGCTGTTTTTT.

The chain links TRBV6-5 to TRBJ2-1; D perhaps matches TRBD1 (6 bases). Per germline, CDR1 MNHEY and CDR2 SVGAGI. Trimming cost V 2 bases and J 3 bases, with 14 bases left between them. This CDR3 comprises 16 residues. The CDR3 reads CASSYTQGVVYNEQFF. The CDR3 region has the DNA TGTGCCAGCAGTTACACACAGGGCGTAGTCTACAATGAGCAGTTCTTC.

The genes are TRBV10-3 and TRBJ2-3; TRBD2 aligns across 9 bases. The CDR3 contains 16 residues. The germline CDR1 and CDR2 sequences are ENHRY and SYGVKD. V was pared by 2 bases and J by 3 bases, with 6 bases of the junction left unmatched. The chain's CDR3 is CAISEGGGALTDTQYF. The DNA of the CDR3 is TGTGCCATCAGTGAGGGCGGGGGGGCGTTAACAGATACGCAGTATTTT.

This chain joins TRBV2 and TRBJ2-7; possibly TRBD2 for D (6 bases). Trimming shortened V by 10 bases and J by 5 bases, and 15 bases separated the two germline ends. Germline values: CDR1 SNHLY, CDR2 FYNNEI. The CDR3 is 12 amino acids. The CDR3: CAMRDGTHEQYF. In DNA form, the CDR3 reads TGTGCCATGCGGGACGGAACGCACGAGCAGTACTTC.

The CDR3: CASSVGTVDEKLFF. The CDR3 DNA reads as TGTGCCAGCAGTGTCGGGACAGTAGATGAAAAACTGTTTTTT. The chain has TRBV6-5 and TRBJ1-4; 7 nucleotides match TRBD1. The CDR3 runs to 14 residues. From germline, CDR1 is MNHEY and CDR2 SVGAGI. Trimming removed 5 bases from V and 6 bases from J; junction bases left unmatched: 6.

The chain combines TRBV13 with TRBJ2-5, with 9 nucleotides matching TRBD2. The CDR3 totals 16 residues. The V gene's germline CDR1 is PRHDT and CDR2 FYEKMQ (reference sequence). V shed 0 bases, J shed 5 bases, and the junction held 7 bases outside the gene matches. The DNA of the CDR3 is TGTGCCAGCAGCTTAGGGAGTAGCGGGAGAATGGAGACCCAGTACTTC. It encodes CASSLGSSGRMETQYF.

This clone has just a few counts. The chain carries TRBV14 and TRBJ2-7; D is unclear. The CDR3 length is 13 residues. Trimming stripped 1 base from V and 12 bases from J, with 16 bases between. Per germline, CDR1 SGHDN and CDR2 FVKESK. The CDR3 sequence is CASSQAIVPARYF. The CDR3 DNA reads TGTGCCAGCAGCCAAGCAATCGTTCCGGCGAGGTACTTC.

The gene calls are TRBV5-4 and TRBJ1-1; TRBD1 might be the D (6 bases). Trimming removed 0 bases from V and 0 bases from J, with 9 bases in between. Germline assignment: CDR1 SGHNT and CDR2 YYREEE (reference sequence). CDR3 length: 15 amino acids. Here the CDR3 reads CASSLGRGVNTEAFF. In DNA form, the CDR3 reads TGTGCCAGCAGCTTGGGGAGGGGGGTGAACACTGAAGCTTTCTTT.

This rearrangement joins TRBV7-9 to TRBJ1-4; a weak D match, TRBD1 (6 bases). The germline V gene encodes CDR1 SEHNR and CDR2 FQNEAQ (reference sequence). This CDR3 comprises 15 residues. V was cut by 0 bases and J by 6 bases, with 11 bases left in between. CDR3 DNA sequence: TGTGCCAGCAGCTTAGCATCAGGGGAGTATGAAAAACTGTTTTTT. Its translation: CASSLASGEYEKLFF.

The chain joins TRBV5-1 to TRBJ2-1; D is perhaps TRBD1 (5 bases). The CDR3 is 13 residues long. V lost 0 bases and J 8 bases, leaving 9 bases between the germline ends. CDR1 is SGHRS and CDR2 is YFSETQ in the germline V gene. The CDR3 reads CASSLADKDEQFF. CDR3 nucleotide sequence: TGCGCCAGCAGCTTGGCGGACAAAGATGAGCAGTTCTTC.

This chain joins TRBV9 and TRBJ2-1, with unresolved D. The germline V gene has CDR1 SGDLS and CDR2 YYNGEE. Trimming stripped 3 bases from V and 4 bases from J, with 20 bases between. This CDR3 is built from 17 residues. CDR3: CASSDAGADPSYNEQFF. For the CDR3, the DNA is TGTGCCAGCAGCGACGCAGGCGCGGACCCCAGTTACAATGAGCAGTTCTTC.

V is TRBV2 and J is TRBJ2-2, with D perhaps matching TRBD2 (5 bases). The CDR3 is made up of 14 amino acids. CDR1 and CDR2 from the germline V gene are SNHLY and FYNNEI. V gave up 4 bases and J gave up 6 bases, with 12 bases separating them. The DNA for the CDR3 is TGTGCCAGCAGTGGTTTAACAGCGGCCGGGGAGCTGTTTTTT. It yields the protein CASSGLTAAGELFF.

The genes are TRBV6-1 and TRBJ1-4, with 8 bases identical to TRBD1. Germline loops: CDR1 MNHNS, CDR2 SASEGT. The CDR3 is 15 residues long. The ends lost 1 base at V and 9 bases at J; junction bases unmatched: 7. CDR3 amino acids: CASSEEPGGLKKLFF. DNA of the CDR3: TGTGCCAGCAGTGAAGAACCAGGGGGCCTAAAAAAACTGTTTTTT.

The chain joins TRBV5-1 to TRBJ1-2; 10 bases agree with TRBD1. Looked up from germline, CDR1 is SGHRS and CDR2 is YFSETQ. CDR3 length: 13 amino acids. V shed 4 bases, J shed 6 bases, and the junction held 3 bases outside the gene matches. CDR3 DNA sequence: TGCGCCAGCAGCCCGACAGGGGGCAATGGCTACACCTTC. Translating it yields CASSPTGGNGYTF.

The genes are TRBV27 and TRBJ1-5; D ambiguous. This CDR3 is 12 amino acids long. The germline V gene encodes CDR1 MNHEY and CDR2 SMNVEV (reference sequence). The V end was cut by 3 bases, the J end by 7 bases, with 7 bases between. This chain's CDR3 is CASSLGSQPQHF. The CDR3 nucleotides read TGTGCCAGCAGTTTGGGGAGCCAGCCCCAGCATTTT.

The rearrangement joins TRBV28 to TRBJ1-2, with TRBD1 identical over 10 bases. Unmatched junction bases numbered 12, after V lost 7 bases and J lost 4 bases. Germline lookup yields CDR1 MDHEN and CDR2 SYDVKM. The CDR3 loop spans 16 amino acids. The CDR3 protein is CASTKFPRTGGYGYTF. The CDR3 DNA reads TGTGCCAGCACCAAGTTCCCGAGGACAGGGGGCTATGGCTACACCTTC.